What follows is one T cell receptor beta chain and its context. Time point in this sample: healthy volunteer bleed at 2 weeks. The template was total RNA from unfractionated whole blood. TCRdb used MiXCR to reprocess the RACE reads, holding one entry per CDR3 protein. Here the sample spans around 31,000 distinct CDR3 sequences, 6.5% to 8.5% being singletons. The sample is drawn from a study of human T cells and chemical hapten exposure. Germline CDR1 and CDR2: SGHDT and YYEEEE. This CDR3 contains 19 residues. Between the trimmed V and J ends, which lost 0 bases and 0 bases, there was a span of 22 bases.

Sequencing was performed on whole blood. The chain recombines TRBV5-6 with TRBJ2-7; perhaps TRBD2 as D (6 bases). The clonotype was recovered from a human donor in good health. Some clones in this sample may be carry-over from other donors' samples. The CDR3 DNA reads as TGTGCCAGCAGCTTGGCGGGCAGCCTTTTCGGGGGTCTCTCCTACGAGCAGTACTTC. Translating gives CASSLAGSLFGGLSYEQYF.